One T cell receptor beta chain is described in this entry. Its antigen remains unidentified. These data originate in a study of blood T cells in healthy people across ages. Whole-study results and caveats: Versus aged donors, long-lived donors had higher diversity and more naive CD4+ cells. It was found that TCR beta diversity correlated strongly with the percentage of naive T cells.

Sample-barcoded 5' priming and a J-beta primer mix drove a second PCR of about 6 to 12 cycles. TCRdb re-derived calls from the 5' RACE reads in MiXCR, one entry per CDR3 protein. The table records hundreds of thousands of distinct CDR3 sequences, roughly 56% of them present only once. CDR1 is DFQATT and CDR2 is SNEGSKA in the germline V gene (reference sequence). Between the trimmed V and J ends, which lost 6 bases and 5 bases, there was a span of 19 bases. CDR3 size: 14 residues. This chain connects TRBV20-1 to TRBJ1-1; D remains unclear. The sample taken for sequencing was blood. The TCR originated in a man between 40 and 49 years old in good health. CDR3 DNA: TGCAGTGCAAGGAGGCCCGATGCGACAACTGAAGCTTTCTTT. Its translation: CSARRPDATTEAFF.